The subject of this entry is one T cell receptor beta chain. Antigen: not known. The record originates from a study of CD8+ T cells in alopecia areata. The overall study: Administration of oral tofacitinib to treated patients was at 5 to 10 mg twice daily. Study-level findings and limits: There were also resident alphabeta T cells of normal skin sequenced in scalp samples. Higher clonality and more expanded CD8+ clones appeared in lesional than normal scalp.

RNA was isolated and reverse transcribed to cDNA, the sequencing template. Libraries were prepared by immunoSEQ multiplex PCR; TCRdb keeps only in-frame clonotypes and omits some of them. The repertoire holds roughly 250,000 clones, with around two thirds as singletons. As part of sample collection, lesional scalp punch biopsies and peripheral blood were taken from alopecia areata patients. This sequence originates from a human donor with alopecia areata. Sequenced here: CD4+ T cells sorted from blood, sampled at week 0.

The CDR3: CASSLTPTDNEQFF. DNA for the CDR3: TGTGCCAGCAGCTTAACCCCAACAGACAATGAGCAGTTCTTC. The rearrangement uses TRBV7-3 and TRBJ2-1; D is unresolved. Germline CDR1 SGHTA, CDR2 FQGTGA. This CDR3 has 14 amino acids. Trimming cost V 0 bases and J 5 bases, with 8 bases left between them.